A single sample gave rise to the 7 T cell receptor beta chains below, sequenced in a study of blood T cells in healthy people across ages. For the second PCR, which ran for about 6 to 12 cycles, a sample-barcoded 5' primer and a J-beta primer mix were used. MiXCR was run by TCRdb on the 5' RACE reads, yielding one entry per CDR3 protein. Counted here are about 1.4 million distinct CDR3 sequences, approximately 60% occurring once; the ten biggest clones make up more than 6%. Sequencing input: blood. These receptors all come from a young man in good health.

The chain has TRBV7-9 and TRBJ1-6; 9 bases map to TRBD1. After removal of 1 base from V and 7 bases from J, the junction contained 11 bases not matched to a gene. The germline gives CDR1 SEHNR, CDR2 FQNEAQ (reference sequence). This CDR3 contains 18 residues. CDR3 sequence (DNA): TGTGCCAGCAGCTTAGTGCGGGGAACACAGGGGGCAAATTCACCCCTCCACTTT. Protein: CASSLVRGTQGANSPLHF.

The chain recombines TRBV25-1 with TRBJ1-2, with D hard to call. The CDR3 spans 12 residues. V was clipped by 7 bases and J by 6 bases, with 12 bases between them. The germline CDR1 and CDR2 sequences are MGHDK and SYGVNS. The DNA of the CDR3 is TGTGCCAGCATGGGCGGTGGTGATGGCTACACCTTC. Encoded protein: CASMGGGDGYTF.

This chain connects TRBV4-2 to TRBJ2-6; D uncertain. V gave up 9 bases and J gave up 6 bases, with 12 bases separating them. This CDR3 contains 13 residues. Germline V CDR1 and CDR2: LGHNA, YNFKEQ. CDR3 loop: CARPVGPANVLTF. CDR3 DNA sequence: TGTGCCAGGCCCGTGGGCCCGGCCAACGTCCTGACTTTC.

This sequence joins TRBV12-5 and TRBJ1-5; 7 bases align to TRBD1. The CDR3 spans 17 residues. With 2 bases clipped from V and 0 bases from J, the junction kept 7 bases outside the gene matches. Germline V lookup: CDR1 LGHNT, CDR2 FRNRAP. CDR3: CASGLPRDSYSNQPQHF. As DNA, the CDR3 is TGTGCTAGTGGTTTGCCTCGGGACAGTTATAGCAATCAGCCCCAGCATTTT.

This rearrangement joins TRBV6-5 to TRBJ2-1; 8 bases line up with TRBD2. The CDR3 is made up of 16 amino acids. The germline V gene has CDR1 MNHEY and CDR2 SVGAGI. Trimming at V came to 0 bases and at J to 7 bases, leaving 8 bases not matched to a gene. DNA of the CDR3: TGTGCCAGCAGTTACTCGAGTCTAGCGGGTCGAAATGAGCAGTTCTTC. Amino acid sequence: CASSYSSLAGRNEQFF.

The chain joins TRBV4-3 to TRBJ1-4; D possibly corresponds to TRBD1 (5 bases). The CDR3 runs 17 residues. The germline V and J ends were trimmed by 2 bases and 0 bases, with 13 bases remaining between them. Germline V gives CDR1 LGHNA, CDR2 YSLEER. CDR3 in amino acids: CASSQHMGGATNEKLFF. CDR3 sequence (DNA): TGCGCCAGCAGCCAACACATGGGGGGAGCAACTAATGAAAAACTGTTTTTT.

This chain links TRBV25-1 with TRBJ1-2; D possibly corresponds to TRBD1 (5 bases). This CDR3 comprises 14 residues. V lost 4 bases and J 6 bases, leaving 15 bases between the germline ends. Germline CDR1 is MGHDK and CDR2 is SYGVNS. Here the CDR3 DNA reads TGTGCCAGCAGTGTAGAGACAGCCAGGGATGGCTACACCTTC. It yields the protein CASSVETARDGYTF.